These T cell receptor beta chains were read from a single sample in a study of human T cells and chemical hapten exposure. One entry per CDR3 protein results from TCRdb running MiXCR on the RACE reads. Among roughly 380,000 distinct CDR3 sequences, about 4.4% were seen once, and the ten largest hold under 3%. This specimen consisted of whole blood, obtained in connection with sensitization to the hapten diphenylcyclopropenone (DPC). Source of these receptors: a woman aged 45-65 years with alopecia areata. Some clones in this sample may be carry-over from other donors' samples. CDR3s include the opening cysteine and the closing phenylalanine or tryptophan. The D gene is left open where the match is weak. Clone size is given for some rows only: seen once, a few or many times, or a class if the clone is expanded.

d_gene,j_gene,v_gene,abundance,CDR3aa,CDR3nt
TRBD1,TRBJ1-2,TRBV12-3/TRBV12-4,few,CASSHRDSSNYGYTF,TGTGCCAGCAGCCACCGGGACAGCAGTAACTATGGCTACACCTTC
TRBD2,TRBJ2-3,TRBV20-1,few,CSARRLPLAGVPDTQYF,TGCAGTGCTAGACGGCTCCCACTAGCGGGAGTACCAGATACGCAGTATTTT
.,TRBJ1-1,TRBV5-1,.,CASSSGQGLGNTEAFF,TGCGCCAGCAGCTCCGGGCAGGGGTTGGGAAACACTGAAGCTTTCTTT
TRBD2,TRBJ2-5,TRBV5-4,few,CASSSGTSGSVVETQYF,TGTGCCAGCAGTTCCGGGACTAGCGGGAGTGTGGTCGAGACCCAGTACTTC
TRBD2,TRBJ2-3,TRBV6-2/TRBV6-3,many,CASSQGLAGVTRDTDTQYF,TGTGCCAGCAGCCAGGGACTAGCGGGAGTCACCCGAGATACAGATACGCAGTATTTT
.,TRBJ2-7,TRBV10-3,many,CAIQGEGYEQYF,TGTGCCATCCAGGGAGAGGGATACGAGCAGTACTTC
.,TRBJ2-7,TRBV28,many,CASRPNSYEQYF,TGTGCCAGCAGACCTAACAGCTACGAGCAGTACTTC
.,TRBJ2-5,TRBV20-1,few,CSARDLRPGETQYF,TGCAGTGCTAGAGATTTGCGCCCAGGAGAGACCCAGTACTTC
.,TRBJ1-4,TRBV25-1,many,CASSGYWGEKLFF,TGTGCCAGCAGTGGCTATTGGGGGGAAAAACTGTTTTTT
TRBD1,TRBJ1-2,TRBV6-2/TRBV6-3,many,CASSYTTGAYGYTF,TGTGCCAGCAGTTACACGACAGGGGCCTATGGCTACACCTTC
TRBD1,TRBJ1-1,TRBV13,many,CASSPSGGMNTEAFF,TGTGCCAGCAGCCCCTCAGGGGGAATGAACACTGAAGCTTTCTTT
.,TRBJ2-3,TRBV6-5,many,CASRRSGSSTDTQYF,TGTGCCAGCAGACGGAGCGGCAGTAGCACAGATACGCAGTATTTT